This T cell receptor (beta chain) was sequenced in a study of T cells expressing NK-cell markers. Study-wide background: Sorted CD3+CD56-NKG2C+, CD3+CD56+NKG2C+ and CD3+CD56+NKG2C- T cells supplied the TCR beta repertoires. Most of the eight sequenced donors were classified as HCMV-seropositive, and one was classified as seronegative.

The study's findings and limits: One observes that, in several donors, these clonotypes were also the leading ones within the CD3+CD56-NKG2C+ fraction. Dominant NKG2C+ clonotypes accounted for about 1.0-8% of CD8+ T cells in six donors.

TCRdb re-called the 5' RACE reads; one entry per CDR3 protein, DNA not given. The ten top clones account for approximately 35%, within a sample of 150,000 to 170,000 distinct CDR3 sequences. The CDR3 contains 20 residues. Germline V lookup: CDR1 SNHLY, CDR2 FYNNEI. Remarks on this clonotype: No antigen is known for it.

The gene calls are TRBV2 and TRBJ2-5; with no DNA, the TCRdb D assignment of TRBD2 cannot be verified. Sequenced material: blood T cells: a sorted CD56 or NKG2C T cell subset, CD4+ or CD8+ T cells, or bulk PBMC T cells (not recorded which). The receptor's source is a woman aged 50 to 65 in good health. CDR3 residues: CASNVLRGAGGTSLQETQYF.